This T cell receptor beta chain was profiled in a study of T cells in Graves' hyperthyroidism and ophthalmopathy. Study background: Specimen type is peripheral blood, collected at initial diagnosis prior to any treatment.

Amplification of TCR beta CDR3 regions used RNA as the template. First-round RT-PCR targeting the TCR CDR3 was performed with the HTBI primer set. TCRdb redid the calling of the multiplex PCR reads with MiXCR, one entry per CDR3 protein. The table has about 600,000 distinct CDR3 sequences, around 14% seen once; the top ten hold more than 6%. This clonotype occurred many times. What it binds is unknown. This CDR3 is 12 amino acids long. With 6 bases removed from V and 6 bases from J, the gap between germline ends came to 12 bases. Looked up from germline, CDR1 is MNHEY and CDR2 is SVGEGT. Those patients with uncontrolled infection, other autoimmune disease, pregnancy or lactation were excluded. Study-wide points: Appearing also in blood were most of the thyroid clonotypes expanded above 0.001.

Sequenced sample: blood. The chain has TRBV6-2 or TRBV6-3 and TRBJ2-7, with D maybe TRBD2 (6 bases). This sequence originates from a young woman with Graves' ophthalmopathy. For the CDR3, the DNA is TGTGCCAGCAGCTGGGGACTGGTCGAGCAGTACTTC. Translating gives CASSWGLVEQYF.